This T cell receptor beta chain was identified during a study of blood T cell repertoires in COVID-19 (TCRdb year 2020). Regarding the research as a whole: Samples from collaborators originated in the United States, Italy and Spain and spanned both the acute and convalescent phases of COVID-19. The prospective study material was composed of cDNA or gDNA derived from T cells, B-cell-depleted T cells, or PBMCs. The repertoires were released in a freely available public database intended as a resource for research on the immune response to SARS-CoV-2. Where available, HLA class I and class II types were obtained from metadata supplied by the sample provider rather than from assay-based typing. The samples were drawn from the first 160 participants of the ongoing ImmuneRACE study and from roughly 1,300 subjects provided by 6 global collaborators. Subjects who had been exposed to COVID-19, were actively infected with it, or had recovered from it provided the deeply sampled blood TCRbeta repertoires that made up the dataset. Sample metadata almost always included a de-identified subject ID, COVID-19 status, age in years and sex.

Here V drops 3 bases and J drops 1 base, and the junction holds 2 bases not matched to any gene. Via the germline V gene (reference sequence), CDR1 is SEHNR and CDR2 FQNEAQ. The CDR3 sequence holds 15 residues, the cysteine and phenylalanine included. Only CDR3 DNA is held: 45 bases, read in frame from base 1. What the work shows at the level of the full study, not this receptor alone: The amount of clinical and demographic metadata varied by source and participant and was provided uncurated.

As concerns this clone: Its antigen is not yet known. The input lacks base qualities; no much larger clone sits a single base away.

TCRbeta CDR3 regions were amplified from genomic DNA by means of the immunoSEQ Assay, a bias-controlled multiplex PCR. In the authors' own workflow: The number of nucleated cells in each sample was estimated from the amplification of reference gene primers within the assay. Sequence reads were collapsed and filtered to measure the absolute abundance of every unique TCRbeta CDR3 rearrangement. For each sample, productive Simpson clonality was calculated by taking the square root of Simpson's diversity index across productive rearrangements. Not all clones reach the TCRdb copy of this immuneACCESS table, which keeps in-frame sequences only. Checked studies attribute under half of the gap to unresolved V genes and leave the rest unexplained. That table furnishes V, J and clone size, whereas the DNA furnished D and trimming. The sample table contains 200,000 to 250,000 clones; only one count was recorded for approximately 90% of them. Clones ranked in the top ten supply around 4% of the sample.

Participants in the prospective study were enrolled through a virtual design, were aged roughly 18 to 100 years, and lived in some 24 United States geographic areas. In the prospective study, cohorts were assigned on the basis of participant-reported clinical history obtained from a screening survey and a study questionnaire. Recovered participants in ImmuneRACE Cohort 3 were defined by two consecutive negative NP/OP PCR tests, clearance by a healthcare professional, or resolution of symptoms. Mobile phlebotomists in the prospective study collected whole blood, serum and a nasopharyngeal or oropharyngeal swab from every participant. Additional blood draws and questionnaires over an approximately two-month period could optionally be provided by prospective study participants. Blood samples from the prospective study were shipped frozen or at room temperature prior to DNA extraction.

Material for sequencing was PBMCs or T cells enriched from blood (not recorded which). This chain joins TRBV7-9 to TRBJ1-1; 10 central bases correspond to TRBD1. This sequence originates from a woman aged 25 to 39 who had recovered from COVID-19. The CDR3 region reads CASSLWDRGNTEAFF. The nucleotide sequence is given as TGTGCCAGCAGCTTGTGGGACAGGGGGAACACTGAAGCTTTCTTT.